The clone carrying this T cell receptor (beta chain) was counted between two and nine times. Its matching antigen is unknown. The data are from a study of identical twins. Whole-study results and caveats: Fewer insertions marked abundant cord blood beta clonotypes; young adult naive trended weakly, memory not at all.

Trimming took 3 bases from V and 7 from J; bases not matched to a gene: 5. CDR1 and CDR2 (germline): LNHDA, SQIVND (reference sequence). The CDR3 runs to 15 residues. TCRdb re-called the 5' RACE reads with MiXCR, one entry per CDR3 protein. The top ten clones hold approximately 0.29% of a sample with some 1,600,000 distinct CDR3 sequences, about 32% of them seen once. The sequencing input was cord blood. The TCR sequence derives from a newborn girl in good health. The chain links TRBV19 to TRBJ2-1; 11 bases match TRBD2. The CDR3 bases are TGTGCCAGTAGTATCGGACTAGCGGGCGGGAATGAGCAGTTCTTC. Encoded protein: CASSIGLAGGNEQFF. The entire variable domain, with the rest obtained from reference TRBV19 and TRBJ2-1, is as follows: DGGITQSPKYLFRKEGQNVTLSCEQNLNHDAMYWYRQDPGQGLRLIYYSQIVNDFQKGDIAEGYSVSREKKESFPLTVTSAQKNPTAFYLCASSIGLAGGNEQFFGPGTRLTVL.